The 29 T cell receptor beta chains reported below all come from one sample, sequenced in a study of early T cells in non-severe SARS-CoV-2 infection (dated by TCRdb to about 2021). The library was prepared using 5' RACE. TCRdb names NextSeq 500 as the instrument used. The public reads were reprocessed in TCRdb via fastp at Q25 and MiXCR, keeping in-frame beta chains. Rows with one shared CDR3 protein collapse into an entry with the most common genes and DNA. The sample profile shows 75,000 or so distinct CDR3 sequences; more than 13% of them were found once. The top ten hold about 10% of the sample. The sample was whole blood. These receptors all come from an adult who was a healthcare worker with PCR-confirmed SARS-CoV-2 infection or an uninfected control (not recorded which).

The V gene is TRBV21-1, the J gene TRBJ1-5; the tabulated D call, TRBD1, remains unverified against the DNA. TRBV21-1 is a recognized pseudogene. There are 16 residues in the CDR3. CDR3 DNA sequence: TGTGCCAGCAGCAACCGCGGGGGCGCGGGAATTCAGCCCCAGCATTTT. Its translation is CASSNRGGAGIQPQHF.

CDR3 DNA: TGTGCCAGCAGTCCAATGCCCACCATCTCCGGGACAGGGACCTACGAGCAGTACTTC. Amino acids: CASSPMPTISGTGTYEQYF. The chain carries TRBV27 and TRBJ2-7, with 9 bases lining up with TRBD1. The V gene's germline CDR1 is MNHEY and CDR2 SMNVEV (reference sequence). The length of the CDR3 is 19 residues. With 5 bases clipped from V and 2 bases from J, the junction kept 19 bases outside the gene matches.

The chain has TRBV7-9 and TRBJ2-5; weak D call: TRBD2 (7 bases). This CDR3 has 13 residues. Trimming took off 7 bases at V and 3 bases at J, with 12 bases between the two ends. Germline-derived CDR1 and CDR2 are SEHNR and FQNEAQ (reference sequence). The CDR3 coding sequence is TGTGCCAGCAACCGGGGGGCGGAAGAGACCCAGTACTTC. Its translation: CASNRGAEETQYF.

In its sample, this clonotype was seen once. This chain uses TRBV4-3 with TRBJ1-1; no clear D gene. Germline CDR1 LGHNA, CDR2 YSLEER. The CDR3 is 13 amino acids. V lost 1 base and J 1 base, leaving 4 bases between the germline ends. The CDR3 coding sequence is TGCGCCAGCAGCCAAGTTTGGAACACTGAAGCTTTCTTT. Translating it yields CASSQVWNTEAFF.

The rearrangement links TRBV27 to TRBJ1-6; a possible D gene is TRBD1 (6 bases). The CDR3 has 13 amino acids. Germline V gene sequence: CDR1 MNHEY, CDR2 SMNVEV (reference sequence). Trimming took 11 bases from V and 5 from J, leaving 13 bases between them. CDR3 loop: CAAGGWDNSPLHF. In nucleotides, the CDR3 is TGTGCCGCGGGGGGCTGGGATAATTCACCCCTCCACTTT.

This CDR3 is CASSVGPWEGEAFF. As DNA, the CDR3 is TGTGCCAGCAGCGTAGGCCCATGGGAGGGTGAAGCTTTCTTT. The J gene is TRBJ1-1, the V gene TRBV9; no reliable D call. The CDR3 sequence is 14 residues long. The germline CDR1 and CDR2 sequences are SGDLS and YYNGEE. Between the trimmed V and J ends, which lost 0 bases and 7 bases, there was a span of 13 bases.

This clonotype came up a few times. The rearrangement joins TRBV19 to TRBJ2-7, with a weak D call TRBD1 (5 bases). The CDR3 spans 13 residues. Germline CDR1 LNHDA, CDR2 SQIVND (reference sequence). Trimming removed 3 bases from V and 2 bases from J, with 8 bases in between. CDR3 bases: TGTGCCAGTAGTATTGACAGACCCTACGAGCAGTACTTC. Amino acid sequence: CASSIDRPYEQYF.

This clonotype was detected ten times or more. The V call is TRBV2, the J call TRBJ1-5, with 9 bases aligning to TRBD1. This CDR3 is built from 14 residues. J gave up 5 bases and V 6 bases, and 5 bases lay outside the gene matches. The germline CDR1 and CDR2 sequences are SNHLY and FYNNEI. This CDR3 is CASSLGQGHQPQHF. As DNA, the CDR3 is TGTGCCAGCAGCTTGGGACAGGGCCATCAGCCCCAGCATTTT.

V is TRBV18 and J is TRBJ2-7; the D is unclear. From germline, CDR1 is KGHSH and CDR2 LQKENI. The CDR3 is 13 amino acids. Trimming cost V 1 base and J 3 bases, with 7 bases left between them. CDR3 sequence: CASSPLRGYEQYF. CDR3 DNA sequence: TGTGCCAGCTCACCACTACGAGGCTACGAGCAGTACTTC.

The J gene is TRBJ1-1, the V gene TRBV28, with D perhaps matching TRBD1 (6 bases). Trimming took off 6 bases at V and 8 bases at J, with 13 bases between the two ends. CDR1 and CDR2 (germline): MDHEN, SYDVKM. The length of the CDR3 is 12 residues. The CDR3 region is CASRSGTREAFF. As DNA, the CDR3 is TGTGCCAGCAGATCCGGGACACGGGAAGCTTTCTTT.

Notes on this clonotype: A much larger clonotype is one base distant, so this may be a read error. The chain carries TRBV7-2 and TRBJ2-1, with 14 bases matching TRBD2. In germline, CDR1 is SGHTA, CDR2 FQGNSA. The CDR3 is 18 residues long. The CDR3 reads CGSSSRTSGGFYSNEQFF. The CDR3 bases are TGTGGCAGCAGCTCACGGACTAGCGGGGGGTTTTATAGCAATGAGCAGTTCTTC. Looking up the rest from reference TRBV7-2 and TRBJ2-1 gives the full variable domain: GAGVSQSPSNKVTEKGKDVELRCDPISGHTALYWYRQSLGQGLEFLIYFQGNSAPDKSGLPSDRFSAERTGGSVSTLTIQRTQQEDSAVYLCGSSSRTSGGFYSNEQFFGPGTRLTVL.

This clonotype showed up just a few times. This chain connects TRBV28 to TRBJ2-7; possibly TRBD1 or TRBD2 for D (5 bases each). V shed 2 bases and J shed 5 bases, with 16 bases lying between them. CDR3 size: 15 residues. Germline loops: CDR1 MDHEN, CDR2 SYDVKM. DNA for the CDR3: TGTGCCAGCAGTTTAGGGGGACGCTACGGAAACGAGCAGTACTTC. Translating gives CASSLGGRYGNEQYF.

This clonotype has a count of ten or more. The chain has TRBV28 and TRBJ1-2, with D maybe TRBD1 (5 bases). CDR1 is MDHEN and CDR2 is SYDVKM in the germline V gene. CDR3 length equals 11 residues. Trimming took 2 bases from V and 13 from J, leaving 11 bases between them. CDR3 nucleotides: TGTGCCAGCAGTTTAGATGGGGGGATCACCTTC. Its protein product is CASSLDGGITF.

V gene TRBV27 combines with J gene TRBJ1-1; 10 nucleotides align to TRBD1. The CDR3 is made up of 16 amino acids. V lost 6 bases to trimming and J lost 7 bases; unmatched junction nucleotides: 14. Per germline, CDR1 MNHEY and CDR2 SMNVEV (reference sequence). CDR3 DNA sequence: TGTGCCAGCAGCCGATCCCTACCGGGACAGGGGATTGAAGCTTTCTTT. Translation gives CASSRSLPGQGIEAFF.

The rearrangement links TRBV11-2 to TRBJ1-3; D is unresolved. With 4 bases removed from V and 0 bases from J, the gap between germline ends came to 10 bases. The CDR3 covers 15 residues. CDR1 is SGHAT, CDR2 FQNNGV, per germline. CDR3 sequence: CASSSGKISGNTIYF. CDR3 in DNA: TGTGCCAGCAGCTCCGGAAAAATCTCTGGAAACACCATATATTTT.

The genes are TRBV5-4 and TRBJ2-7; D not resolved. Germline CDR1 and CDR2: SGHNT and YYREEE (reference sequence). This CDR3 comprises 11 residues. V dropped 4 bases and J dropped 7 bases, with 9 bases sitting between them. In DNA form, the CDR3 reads TGTGCCAGCAGCAACGTTCGGGAGCAGTACTTC. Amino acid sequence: CASSNVREQYF.

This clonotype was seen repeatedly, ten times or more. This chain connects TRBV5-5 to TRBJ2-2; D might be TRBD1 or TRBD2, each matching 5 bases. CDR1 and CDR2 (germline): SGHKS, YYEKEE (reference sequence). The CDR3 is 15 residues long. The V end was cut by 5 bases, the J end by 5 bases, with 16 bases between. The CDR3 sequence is CASSTGQHETGELFF. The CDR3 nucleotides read TGTGCCAGCAGTACGGGGCAACATGAGACCGGGGAGCTGTTTTTT.

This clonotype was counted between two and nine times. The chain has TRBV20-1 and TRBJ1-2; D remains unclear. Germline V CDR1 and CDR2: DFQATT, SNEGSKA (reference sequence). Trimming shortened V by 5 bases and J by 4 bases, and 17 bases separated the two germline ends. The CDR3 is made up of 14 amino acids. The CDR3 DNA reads TGCAGTGCTCAACCGGCCAGCCTAAGCTATGGCTACACCTTC. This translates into CSAQPASLSYGYTF.

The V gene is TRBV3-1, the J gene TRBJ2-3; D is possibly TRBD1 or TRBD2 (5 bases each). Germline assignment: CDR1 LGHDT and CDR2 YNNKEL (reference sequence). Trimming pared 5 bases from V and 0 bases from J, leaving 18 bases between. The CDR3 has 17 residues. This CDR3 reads CASSSDWDPTSTDTQYF. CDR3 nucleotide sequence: TGTGCCAGCAGCTCAGACTGGGACCCGACTAGCACAGATACGCAGTATTTT.

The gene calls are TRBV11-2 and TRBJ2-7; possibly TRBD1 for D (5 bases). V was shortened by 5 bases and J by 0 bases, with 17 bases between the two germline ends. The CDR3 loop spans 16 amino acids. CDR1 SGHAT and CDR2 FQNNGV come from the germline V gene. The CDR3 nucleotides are TGTGCCAGCAGCGAAGTGGGAAGGGGAAACTCCTACGAGCAGTACTTC. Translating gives CASSEVGRGNSYEQYF.

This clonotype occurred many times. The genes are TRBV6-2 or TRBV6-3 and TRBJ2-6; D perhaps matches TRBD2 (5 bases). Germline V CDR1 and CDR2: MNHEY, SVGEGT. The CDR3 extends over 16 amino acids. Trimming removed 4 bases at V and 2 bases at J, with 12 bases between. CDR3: CASSSGMRTGANVLTF. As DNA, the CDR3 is TGTGCCAGCAGTTCGGGGATGAGGACTGGGGCCAACGTCCTGACTTTC.

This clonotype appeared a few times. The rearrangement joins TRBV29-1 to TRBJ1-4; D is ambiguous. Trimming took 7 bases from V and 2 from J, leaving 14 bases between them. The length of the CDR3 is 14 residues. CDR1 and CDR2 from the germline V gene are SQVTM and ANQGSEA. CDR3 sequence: CSGSTGHTNEKLFF. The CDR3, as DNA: TGCAGCGGGTCGACGGGTCATACTAATGAAAAACTGTTTTTT.

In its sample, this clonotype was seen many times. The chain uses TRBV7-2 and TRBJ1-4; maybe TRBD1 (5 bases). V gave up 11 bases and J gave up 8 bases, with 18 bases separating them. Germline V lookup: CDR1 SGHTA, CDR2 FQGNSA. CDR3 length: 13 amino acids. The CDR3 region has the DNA TGTGCCGCAACCCGGGGCCGTGGGGAAAAACTGTTTTTT. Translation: CAATRGRGEKLFF.

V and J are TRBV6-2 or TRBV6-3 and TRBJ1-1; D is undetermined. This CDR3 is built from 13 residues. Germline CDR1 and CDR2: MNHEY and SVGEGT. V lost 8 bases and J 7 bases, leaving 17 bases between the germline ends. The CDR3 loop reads CASSEQPIFEAFF. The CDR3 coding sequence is TGTGCCAGCTCGGAACAGCCGATTTTTGAAGCTTTCTTT.

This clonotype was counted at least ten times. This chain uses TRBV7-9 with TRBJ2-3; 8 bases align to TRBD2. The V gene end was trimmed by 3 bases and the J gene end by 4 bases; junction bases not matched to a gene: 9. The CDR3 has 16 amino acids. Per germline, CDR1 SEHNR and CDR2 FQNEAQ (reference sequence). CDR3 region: CASSFGELRGADTQYF. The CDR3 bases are TGTGCCAGCAGCTTTGGTGAGCTGCGGGGGGCAGATACGCAGTATTTT.

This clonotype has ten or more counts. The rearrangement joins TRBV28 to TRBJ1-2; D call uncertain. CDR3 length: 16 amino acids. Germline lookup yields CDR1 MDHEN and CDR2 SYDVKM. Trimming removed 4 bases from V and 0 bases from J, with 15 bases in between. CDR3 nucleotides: TGTGCCAGCAGTTCCCCCCGGGCCAACTCTAACTATGGCTACACCTTC. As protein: CASSSPRANSNYGYTF.

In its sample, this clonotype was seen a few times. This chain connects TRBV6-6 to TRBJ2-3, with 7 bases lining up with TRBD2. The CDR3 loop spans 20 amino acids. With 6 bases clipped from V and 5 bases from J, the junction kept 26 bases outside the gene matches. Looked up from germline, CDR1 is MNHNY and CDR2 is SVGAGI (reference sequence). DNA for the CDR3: TGTGCCAGCAGCCAACTACGACGATCAACTGTGGCGGGGGTACAAGATACGCAGTATTTT. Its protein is CASSQLRRSTVAGVQDTQYF.

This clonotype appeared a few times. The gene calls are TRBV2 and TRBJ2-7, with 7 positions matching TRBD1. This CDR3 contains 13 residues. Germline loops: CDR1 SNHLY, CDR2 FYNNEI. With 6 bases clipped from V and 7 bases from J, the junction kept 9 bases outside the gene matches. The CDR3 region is CASRDRDPTEQYF. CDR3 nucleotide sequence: TGTGCCAGCAGAGACAGGGACCCTACGGAGCAGTACTTC.

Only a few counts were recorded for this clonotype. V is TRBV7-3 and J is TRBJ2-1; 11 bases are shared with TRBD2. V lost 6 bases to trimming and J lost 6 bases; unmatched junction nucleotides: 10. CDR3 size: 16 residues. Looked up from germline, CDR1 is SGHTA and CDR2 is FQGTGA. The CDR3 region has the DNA TGTGCCAGCAGGGATAGCGGGGGGGCCAACCCCAATGAGCAGTTCTTC. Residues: CASRDSGGANPNEQFF.